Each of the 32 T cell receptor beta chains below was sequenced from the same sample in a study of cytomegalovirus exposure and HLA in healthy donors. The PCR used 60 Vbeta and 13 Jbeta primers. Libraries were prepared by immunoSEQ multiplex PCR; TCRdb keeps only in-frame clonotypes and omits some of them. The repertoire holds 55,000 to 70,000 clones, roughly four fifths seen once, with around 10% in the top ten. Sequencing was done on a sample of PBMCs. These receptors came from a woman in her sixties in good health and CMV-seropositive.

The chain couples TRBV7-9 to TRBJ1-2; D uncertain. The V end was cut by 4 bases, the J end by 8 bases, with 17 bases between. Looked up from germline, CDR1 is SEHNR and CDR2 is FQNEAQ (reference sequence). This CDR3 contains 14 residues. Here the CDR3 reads CASSSWETIGGYTF. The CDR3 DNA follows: TGTGCCAGCAGCTCTTGGGAGACGATCGGCGGCTACACCTTC.

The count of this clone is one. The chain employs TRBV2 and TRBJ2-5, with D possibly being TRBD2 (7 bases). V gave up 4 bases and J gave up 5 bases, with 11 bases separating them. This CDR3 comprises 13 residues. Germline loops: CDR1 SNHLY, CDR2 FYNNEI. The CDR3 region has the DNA TGTGCCAGCAGTGGGGGGGGCCCTGAGACCCAGTACTTC. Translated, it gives CASSGGGPETQYF.

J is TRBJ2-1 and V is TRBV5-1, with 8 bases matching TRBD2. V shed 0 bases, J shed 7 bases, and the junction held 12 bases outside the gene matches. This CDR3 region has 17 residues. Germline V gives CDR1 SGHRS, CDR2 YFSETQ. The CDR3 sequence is CASSLELVTGGRNEQFF. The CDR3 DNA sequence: TGCGCCAGCAGCTTGGAACTGGTTACGGGGGGGCGGAATGAGCAGTTCTTC.

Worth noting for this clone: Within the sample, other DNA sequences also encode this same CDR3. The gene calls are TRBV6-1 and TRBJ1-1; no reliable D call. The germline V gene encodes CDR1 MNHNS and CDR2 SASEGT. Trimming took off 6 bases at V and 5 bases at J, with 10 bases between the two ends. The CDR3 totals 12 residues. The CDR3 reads CASRRERTEAFF. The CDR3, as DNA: TGTGCCAGCAGGAGGGAGAGGACTGAAGCTTTCTTT.

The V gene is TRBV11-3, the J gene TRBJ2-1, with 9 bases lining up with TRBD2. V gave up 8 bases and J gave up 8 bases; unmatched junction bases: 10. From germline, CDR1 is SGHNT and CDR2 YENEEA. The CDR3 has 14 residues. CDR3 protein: CASHVVGLAHEQFF. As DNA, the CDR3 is TGTGCCAGCCATGTTGTGGGACTAGCCCATGAGCAGTTCTTC.

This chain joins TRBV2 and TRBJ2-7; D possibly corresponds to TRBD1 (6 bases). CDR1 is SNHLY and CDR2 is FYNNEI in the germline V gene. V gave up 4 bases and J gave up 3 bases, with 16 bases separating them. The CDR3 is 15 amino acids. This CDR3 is CASSAETGRGYEQYF. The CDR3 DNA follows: TGTGCCAGCAGTGCGGAGACAGGCCGAGGCTACGAGCAGTACTTC.

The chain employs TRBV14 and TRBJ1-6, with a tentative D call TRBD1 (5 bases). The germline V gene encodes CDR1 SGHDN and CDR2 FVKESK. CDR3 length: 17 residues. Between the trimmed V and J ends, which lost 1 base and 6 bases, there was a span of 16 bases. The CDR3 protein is CASSQVGGRLTNSPLHF. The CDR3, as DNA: TGTGCCAGCAGCCAAGTGGGGGGACGTCTCACTAATTCACCCCTCCACTTT.

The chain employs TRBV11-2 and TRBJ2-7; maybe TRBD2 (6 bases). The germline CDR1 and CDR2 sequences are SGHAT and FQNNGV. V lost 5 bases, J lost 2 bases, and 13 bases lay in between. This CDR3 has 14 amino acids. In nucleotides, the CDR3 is TGTGCCAGCAGCCCCCGGGACTGGACCTACGAGCAGTACTTC. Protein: CASSPRDWTYEQYF.

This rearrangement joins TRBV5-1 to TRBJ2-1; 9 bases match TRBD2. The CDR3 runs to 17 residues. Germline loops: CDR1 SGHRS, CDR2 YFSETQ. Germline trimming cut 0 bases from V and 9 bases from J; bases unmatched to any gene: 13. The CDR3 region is CASSLVGSGRGGAEQFF. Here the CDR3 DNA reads TGCGCCAGCAGCTTGGTAGGTAGCGGGAGAGGGGGTGCTGAGCAGTTCTTC.

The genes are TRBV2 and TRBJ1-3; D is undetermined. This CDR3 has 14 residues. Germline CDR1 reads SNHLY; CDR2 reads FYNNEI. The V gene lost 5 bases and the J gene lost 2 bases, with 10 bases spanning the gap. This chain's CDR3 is CASSPTVTGNTIYF. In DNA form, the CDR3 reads TGTGCCAGCAGTCCTACAGTGACTGGAAACACCATATATTTT.

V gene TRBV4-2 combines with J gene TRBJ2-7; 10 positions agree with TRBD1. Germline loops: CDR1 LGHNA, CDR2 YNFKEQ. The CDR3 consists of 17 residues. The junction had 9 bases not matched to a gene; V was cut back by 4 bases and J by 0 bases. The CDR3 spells CASSPMDRGRSSYEQYF. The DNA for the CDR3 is TGTGCCAGCAGCCCCATGGACAGGGGGAGAAGCTCCTACGAGCAGTACTTC.

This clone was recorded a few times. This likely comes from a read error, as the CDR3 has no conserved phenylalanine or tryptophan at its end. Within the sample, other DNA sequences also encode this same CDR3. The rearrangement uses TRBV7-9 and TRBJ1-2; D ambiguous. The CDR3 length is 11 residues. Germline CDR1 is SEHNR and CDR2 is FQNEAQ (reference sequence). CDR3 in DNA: TGTGCGAGCAGCGCCAATTTCCACTACACCGTC. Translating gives CASSANFHYTV.

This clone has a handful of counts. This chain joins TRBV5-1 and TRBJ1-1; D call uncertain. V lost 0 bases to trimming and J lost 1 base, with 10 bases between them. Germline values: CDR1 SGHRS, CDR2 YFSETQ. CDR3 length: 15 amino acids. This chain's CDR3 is CASSLADFGNTEAFF. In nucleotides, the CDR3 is TGCGCCAGCAGCTTGGCGGACTTCGGGAACACTGAAGCTTTCTTT.

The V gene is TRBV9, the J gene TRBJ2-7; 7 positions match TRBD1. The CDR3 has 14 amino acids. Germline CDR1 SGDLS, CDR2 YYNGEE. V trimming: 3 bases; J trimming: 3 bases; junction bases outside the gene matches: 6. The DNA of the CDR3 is TGTGCCAGCAGCGCGGACGGGGACAGCTACGAGCAGTACTTC. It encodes CASSADGDSYEQYF.

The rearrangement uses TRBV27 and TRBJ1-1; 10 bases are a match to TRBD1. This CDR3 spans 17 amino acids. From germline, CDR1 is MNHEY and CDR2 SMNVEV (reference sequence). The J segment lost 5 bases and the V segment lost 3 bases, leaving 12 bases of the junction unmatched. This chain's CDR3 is CASSFSRTGGPRTEAFF. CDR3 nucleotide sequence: TGTGCCAGCAGTTTCTCGCGGACAGGGGGGCCACGGACTGAAGCTTTCTTT.

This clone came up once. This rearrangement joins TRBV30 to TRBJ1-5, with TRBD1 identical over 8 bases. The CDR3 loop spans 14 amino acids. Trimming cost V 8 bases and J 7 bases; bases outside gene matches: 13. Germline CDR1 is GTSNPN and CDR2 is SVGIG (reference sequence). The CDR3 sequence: CAIGGTGLKQPQHF. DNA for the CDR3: TGTGCCATTGGCGGGACAGGCTTGAAACAGCCCCAGCATTTT.

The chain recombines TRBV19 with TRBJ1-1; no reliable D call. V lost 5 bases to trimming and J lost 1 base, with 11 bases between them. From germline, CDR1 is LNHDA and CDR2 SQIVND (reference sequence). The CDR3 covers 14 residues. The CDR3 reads CASSATRKNTEAFF. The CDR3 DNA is TGTGCCAGTAGTGCCACCAGGAAGAACACTGAAGCTTTCTTT.

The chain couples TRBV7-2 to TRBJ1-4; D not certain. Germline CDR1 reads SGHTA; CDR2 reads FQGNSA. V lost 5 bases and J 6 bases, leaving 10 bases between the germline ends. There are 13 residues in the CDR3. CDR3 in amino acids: CASSRLRDEKLFF. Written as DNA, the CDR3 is TGTGCCAGCAGCCGCCTCCGGGATGAAAAACTGTTTTTT.

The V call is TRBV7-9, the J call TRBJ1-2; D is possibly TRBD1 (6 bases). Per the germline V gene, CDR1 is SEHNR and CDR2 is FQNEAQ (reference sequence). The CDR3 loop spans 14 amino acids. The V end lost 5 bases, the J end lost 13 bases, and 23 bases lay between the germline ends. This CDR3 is CASSPSTGASSGTF. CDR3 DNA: TGTGCCAGCAGCCCCTCGACAGGTGCCTCTTCGGGCACCTTC.

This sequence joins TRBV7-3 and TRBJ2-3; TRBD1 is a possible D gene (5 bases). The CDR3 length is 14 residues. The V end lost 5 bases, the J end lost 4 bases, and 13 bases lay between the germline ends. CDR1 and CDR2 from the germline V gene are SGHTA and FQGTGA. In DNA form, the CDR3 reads TGTGCCAGCAGCCATATAGGGGCGCCAGATACGCAGTATTTT. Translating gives CASSHIGAPDTQYF.

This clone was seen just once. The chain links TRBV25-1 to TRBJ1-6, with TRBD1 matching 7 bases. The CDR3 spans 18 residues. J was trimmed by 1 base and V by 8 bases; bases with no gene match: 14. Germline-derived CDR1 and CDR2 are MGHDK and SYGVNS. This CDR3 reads CASSPNRGRTSYNSPLHF. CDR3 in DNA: TGTGCCAGCTCTCCGAACAGGGGAAGAACTTCCTATAATTCACCCCTCCACTTT.

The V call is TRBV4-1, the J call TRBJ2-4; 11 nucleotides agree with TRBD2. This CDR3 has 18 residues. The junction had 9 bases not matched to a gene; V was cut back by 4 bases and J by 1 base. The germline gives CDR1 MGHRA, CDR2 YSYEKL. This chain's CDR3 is CASSRGLAGGLAKNIQYF. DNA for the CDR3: TGCGCCAGCAGCCGTGGACTAGCGGGTGGCTTGGCCAAAAACATTCAGTACTTC.

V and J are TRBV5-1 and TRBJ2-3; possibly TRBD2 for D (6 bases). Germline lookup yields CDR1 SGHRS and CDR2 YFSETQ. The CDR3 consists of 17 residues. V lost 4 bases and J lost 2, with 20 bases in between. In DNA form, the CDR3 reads TGCGCCAGCAGCGATCCTTTTACGGGGGAGCTCACAGATACGCAGTATTTT. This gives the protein CASSDPFTGELTDTQYF. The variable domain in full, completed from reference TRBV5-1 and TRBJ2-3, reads KAGVTQTPRYLIKTRGQQVTLSCSPISGHRSVSWYQQTPGQGLQFLFEYFSETQRNKGNFPGRFSGRQFSNSRSEMNVSTLELGDSALYLCASSDPFTGELTDTQYFGPGTRLTVL.

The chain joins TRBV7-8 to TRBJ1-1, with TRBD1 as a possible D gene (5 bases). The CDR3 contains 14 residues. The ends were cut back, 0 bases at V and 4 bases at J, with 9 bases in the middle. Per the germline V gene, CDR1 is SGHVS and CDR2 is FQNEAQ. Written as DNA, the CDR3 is TGTGCCAGCAGCTTAGCGCTCGGGGGCACTGAAGCTTTCTTT. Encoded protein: CASSLALGGTEAFF.

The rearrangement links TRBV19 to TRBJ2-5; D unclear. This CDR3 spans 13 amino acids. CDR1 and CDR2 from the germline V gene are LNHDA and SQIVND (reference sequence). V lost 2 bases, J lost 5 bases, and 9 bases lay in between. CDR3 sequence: CASSIRGPETQYF. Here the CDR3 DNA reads TGTGCCAGTAGTATAAGAGGCCCCGAGACCCAGTACTTC.

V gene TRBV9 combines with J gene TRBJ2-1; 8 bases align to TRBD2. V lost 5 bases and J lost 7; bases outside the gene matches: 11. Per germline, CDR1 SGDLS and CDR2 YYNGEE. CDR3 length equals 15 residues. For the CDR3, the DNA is TGTGCCAGCAGTGGGCCCGGACTAGCTGGGAATGAGCAGTTCTTC. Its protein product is CASSGPGLAGNEQFF.

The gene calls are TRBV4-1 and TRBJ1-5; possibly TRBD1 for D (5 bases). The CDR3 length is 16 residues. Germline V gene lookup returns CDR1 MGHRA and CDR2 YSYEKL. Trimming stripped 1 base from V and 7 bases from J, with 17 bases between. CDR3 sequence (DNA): TGCGCCAGCAGCCAAGCTCTCCAGGGAAGAGGACAGCCCCAGCATTTT. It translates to CASSQALQGRGQPQHF.

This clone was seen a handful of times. The CDR3 DNA sequence: TGTGCCAGCAGCTTGGGTCTAGCGGGGCCAAATGAGCAGTTCTTC. Translating gives CASSLGLAGPNEQFF. V is TRBV5-6 and J is TRBJ2-1; 9 bases agree with TRBD2. CDR1 and CDR2 (germline): SGHDT, YYEEEE. The J segment lost 7 bases and the V segment lost 0 bases, leaving 5 bases of the junction unmatched. The CDR3 runs 15 residues.

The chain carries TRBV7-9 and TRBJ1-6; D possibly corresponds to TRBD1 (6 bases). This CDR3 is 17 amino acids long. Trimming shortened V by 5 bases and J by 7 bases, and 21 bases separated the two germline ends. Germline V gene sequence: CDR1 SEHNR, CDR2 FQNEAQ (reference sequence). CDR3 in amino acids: CASSPLDPVGANSPLHF. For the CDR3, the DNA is TGTGCCAGCAGCCCTTTGGACCCGGTGGGGGCAAATTCACCCCTCCACTTT. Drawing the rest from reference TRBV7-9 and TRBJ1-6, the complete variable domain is DTGVSQNPRHKITKRGQNVTFRCDPISEHNRLYWYRQTLGQGPEFLTYFQNEAQLEKSRLLSDRFSAERPKGSFSTLEIQRTEQGDSAMYLCASSPLDPVGANSPLHFGNGTRLTVT.

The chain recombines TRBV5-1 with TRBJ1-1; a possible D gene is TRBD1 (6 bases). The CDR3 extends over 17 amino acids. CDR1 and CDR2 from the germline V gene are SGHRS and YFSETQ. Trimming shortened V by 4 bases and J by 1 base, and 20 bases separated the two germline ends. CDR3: CASSRVTGTRGNTEAFF. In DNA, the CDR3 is TGCGCCAGCAGCAGGGTGACAGGAACCAGGGGGAACACTGAAGCTTTCTTT.

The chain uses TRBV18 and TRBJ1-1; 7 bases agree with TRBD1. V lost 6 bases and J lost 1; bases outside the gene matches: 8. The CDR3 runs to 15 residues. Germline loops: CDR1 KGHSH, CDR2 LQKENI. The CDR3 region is CASSIQGQGNTEAFF. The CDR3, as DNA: TGTGCCAGCTCGATACAGGGGCAGGGGAACACTGAAGCTTTCTTT. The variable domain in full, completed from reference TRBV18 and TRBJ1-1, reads NAGVMQNPRHLVRRRGQEARLRCSPMKGHSHVYWYRQLPEEGLKFMVYLQKENIIDESGMPKERFSAEFPKEGPSILRIQQVVRGDSAAYFCASSIQGQGNTEAFFGQGTRLTVV.

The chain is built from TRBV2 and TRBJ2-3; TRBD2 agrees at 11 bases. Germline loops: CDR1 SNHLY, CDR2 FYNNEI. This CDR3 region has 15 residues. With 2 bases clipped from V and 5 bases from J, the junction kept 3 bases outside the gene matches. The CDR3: CASSELAGGVDTQYF. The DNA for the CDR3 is TGTGCCAGCAGTGAACTAGCGGGGGGTGTAGATACGCAGTATTTT.